The subject of this entry is one TCR beta chain. The sample originates from a study of blood T cell repertoires in COVID-19. Study context: Acute-phase and convalescent COVID-19 samples originated in the United States, Italy and Spain. T cells, B-cell-depleted T cells, or PBMCs supplied cDNA or gDNA.

Germline V gene data show CDR1 as MDHEN and CDR2 as SYDVKM. Trimming removed 3 bases at V and 9 bases at J, with 12 bases between. There are 13 residues in the CDR3. In the study's own analysis: Quantification of nucleated cells was approximated via reference gene primer amplification. TCRdb's copy holds only in-frame clones and misses some; the assay was immunoSEQ multiplex PCR. Clonal size and the V and J genes are those of that table, whereas D and trimming came from the DNA. The sample lists roughly 250,000 clones; approximately 87% were seen once. This chain joins TRBV28 and TRBJ2-1; D is possibly TRBD2 (5 bases). Sequencing was performed on peripheral blood. This receptor was identified in a human donor in a cohort sampled during active COVID-19. The CDR3 region is CASSLGYRGEQFF. CDR3 nucleotides: TGTGCCAGCAGTTTGGGTTATCGGGGTGAGCAGTTCTTC.